This entry lists 5 T cell receptor beta chains sequenced from one sample in a study of T-cell reconstitution after alpha-beta-depleted transplantation in children. Study-level points and caveats: Newly produced T cells mostly accounted for T-cell counts and diversity one year post-transplant.

These receptors are not linked to any known antigen. Researchers prepared the TCRbeta library using unique molecular identifiers, the study reports. One entry per CDR3 protein, called by TCRdb with MiXCR from the PCR reads. The sample has fewer than 350,000 distinct CDR3 sequences; roughly 8.2% are singletons. This specimen consisted of peripheral blood, obtained 360 days after TCRalphabeta/CD19-depleted stem cell transplant. The receptors here all came from a female patient between 2 and 15 years old who had a stem cell transplant for Fanconi anemia, so the T cells may come from the graft donor.

The chain is built from TRBV9 and TRBJ2-1, with TRBD2 matching 14 bases. Unmatched junction bases numbered 5, after V lost 4 bases and J lost 5 bases. This CDR3 contains 16 residues. Germline values: CDR1 SGDLS, CDR2 YYNGEE. In DNA, the CDR3 is TGTGCCAGCAGCTTCGGGACTAGCGGGGGCGACAATGAGCAGTTCTTC. It codes for CASSFGTSGGDNEQFF. The variable domain in full, completed from reference TRBV9 and TRBJ2-1, reads DSGVTQTPKHLITATGQRVTLRCSPRSGDLSVYWYQQSLDQGLQFLIQYYNGEERAKGNILERFSAQQFPDLHSELNLSSLELGDSALYFCASSFGTSGGDNEQFFGPGTRLTVL.

The chain carries TRBV6-1 and TRBJ1-5; 9 positions agree with TRBD1. The ends lost 10 bases at V and 6 bases at J; junction bases unmatched: 7. Germline CDR1 reads MNHNS; CDR2 reads SASEGT. This CDR3 is 13 amino acids long. This chain's CDR3 is CATSQGAGQPQHF. As DNA, the CDR3 is TGTGCCACCTCACAGGGGGCTGGTCAGCCCCAGCATTTT.

DNA of the CDR3: TGCGCCAGCAGCTTGTGGGGATCGGGGGAGCTGTTTTTT. Translated, it gives CASSLWGSGELFF. The V and J genes are TRBV5-1 and TRBJ2-2; no clear D. The CDR3 sequence is 13 residues long. The germline V gene encodes CDR1 SGHRS and CDR2 YFSETQ. V dropped 1 base and J dropped 8 bases, with 9 bases sitting between them.

This clonotype showed up many times. This chain joins TRBV5-1 and TRBJ2-2; TRBD2 might be the D (5 bases). The ends were cut back, 0 bases at V and 1 base at J, with 10 bases in the middle. The CDR3 has 16 amino acids. The germline V gene encodes CDR1 SGHRS and CDR2 YFSETQ. The CDR3 DNA is TGCGCCAGCAGCTTGGACGGGGTGGTGAACACCGGGGAGCTGTTTTTT. The encoded protein is CASSLDGVVNTGELFF.

This clonotype was detected many times. This chain uses TRBV4-2 with TRBJ2-7, with D perhaps matching TRBD1 (6 bases). Germline loops: CDR1 LGHNA, CDR2 YNFKEQ. V lost 1 base, J lost 2 bases, and 12 bases lay in between. The CDR3 has 15 amino acids. The CDR3, as DNA: TGTGCCAGCAGCCAAGTTCAGGGGCCGACCTACGAGCAGTACTTC. It codes for CASSQVQGPTYEQYF.